This TCR beta chain was sequenced in a study of beta chain features in type 1 diabetes. Broader study findings: Significant though moderate, a shortening of TCRB CDR3s appeared in all four CD4+ subsets of Type 1 diabetes patients. PCR might preferentially amplify shorter templates, equally in patients and controls.

After removal of 6 bases from V and 4 bases from J, the junction contained 6 bases not matched to a gene. The CDR3 is 14 residues long. The germline V gene encodes CDR1 MGHDK and CDR2 SYGVNS. The authors reverse transcribed all of the isolated RNA, so sequencing captured expressed TCRB transcripts. Read counts averaged roughly 3.7 million for samples of naive, central memory and regulatory T cells. The protocol was immunoSEQ multiplex PCR, while the TCRdb copy is restricted to in-frame clones and leaves out a portion. The sample consists of under 450,000 clones, approximately 14% of them appearing once. It was via CD45RO/CCR7/CD25/CD127/CD95/CD27 that CD4+ naive, central memory, regulatory and stem cell-like memory cells were sorted. A note on this clone: Its antigen is still unknown.

J is TRBJ2-1 and V is TRBV25-1; TRBD2 agrees at 7 bases. This receptor was identified in a man aged 30 to 45 in good health. The sample was naive CD4+ T cells from blood. CDR3 amino acids: CASRSGGRYNEQFF. DNA for the CDR3: TGTGCCAGCAGGTCGGGGGGAAGGTACAATGAGCAGTTCTTC.